At least ten counts were recorded for the clone carrying this T cell receptor (beta chain). V lost 4 bases and J 0 bases, leaving 12 bases between the germline ends. The CDR3 extends over 15 amino acids. This entry is derived from a study of T cells in Graves' hyperthyroidism and ophthalmopathy. The overall study: Sampling of peripheral blood happened at initial diagnosis, prior to any treatment.

Amplification targeted TCR beta CDR3 regions from RNA transcripts. The HTBI set primed first-round TCR CDR3 RT-PCR. TCRdb analysed the multiplex PCR reads with MiXCR anew, one entry per CDR3 protein. The sample carries 350,000 or so distinct CDR3 sequences, 15% to 20% recorded once. Patients with ophthalmopathy all had a Clinical Activity Score of at least 3, a NOSPECS grade of at least 4 and duration under 3 months. Sequenced input: blood. This rearrangement joins TRBV12-3 or TRBV12-4 to TRBJ1-2; D not certain. This clonotype was sampled from a woman in her forties with Graves' ophthalmopathy. CDR3 in DNA: TGTGCCAGCAGTTCCCCGGGCAGCTCTAACTATGGCTACACCTTC. This translates into CASSSPGSSNYGYTF.